This TCR beta chain is from a study of OX40 agonist ivuxolimab in advanced cancers. Whole-study findings and limits: Among the least clonally expanded were partial responders at 0.1-3.0 mg/kg.

Trimming left V 5 bases short and J 1 base short, with 18 bases between. There are 16 residues in the CDR3. The data were produced by immunoSEQ multiplex PCR, yet TCRdb's version contains in-frame clones alone and is incomplete. The sample comprises some 50,000 clones, about 89% of which are singletons, and more than 1.5% rests with the top ten. On this clone itself: No antigen is known for it.

The receptor's source is an adult with an advanced solid tumor such as melanoma, head and neck, liver or kidney cancer. This rearrangement joins TRBV23-1 to TRBJ2-7, with unresolved D. TRBV23-1 is marked as an open reading frame, function uncertain. The sample was CD4+ or CD8+ T cells sorted from blood, taken in a trial of the OX40 agonist ivuxolimab. The CDR3 loop is CASSWSERSSSYEQYF. DNA for the CDR3: TGCGCCAGCAGTTGGTCAGAGCGTTCCTCTTCCTACGAGCAGTACTTC.